The sequence of this TCR beta chain was determined in a study of blood T cell repertoires in COVID-19. Study context: The origin of the acute and convalescent COVID-19 samples was the United States, Italy and Spain. In each case, the material was cDNA or gDNA derived from T cells, B-cell-depleted T cells, or PBMCs.

Authors' data handling: Reference gene primer amplification in the assay estimated nucleated cell counts. The method was immunoSEQ multiplex PCR; TCRdb's version includes in-frame clones alone and lacks a portion of them. V and J calls and clone size are copied from that table; D and trimming were computed from the DNA. The data contain about 170,000 clones, 83% of them singletons. The CDR3 is 18 residues long. CDR1 is MDHEN and CDR2 is SYDVKM in the germline V gene. V was pared by 2 bases and J by 5 bases, with 12 bases of the junction left unmatched. V and J are TRBV28 and TRBJ2-1; 10 bases align to TRBD2. The TCR sequence derives from a woman older than 75 with acute or convalescent COVID-19. Material for sequencing was peripheral blood. In nucleotides, the CDR3 is TGTGCCAGCAGTTTACGCCGTTTAGCGGGGGGCCCGAACAATGAGCAGTTCTTC. This gives the protein CASSLRRLAGGPNNEQFF. The full variable domain, in which reference TRBV28 and TRBJ2-1 provide the parts outside the CDR3, is DVKVTQSSRYLVKRTGEKVFLECVQDMDHENMFWYRQDPGLGLRLIYFSYDVKMKEKGDIPEGYSVSREKKERFSLILESASTNQTSMYLCASSLRRLAGGPNNEQFFGPGTRLTVL.